This T cell receptor (beta chain) was documented in a study of CD8 T cells in Susac syndrome (dated by TCRdb to the late 2010s). A note on the overall study: Whether CD8+ T cell activation and differentiation in Susac syndrome was antigen driven was tested using repertoire sequencing.

High-throughput TCR beta sequencing profiled peripheral blood CD8+ and CD4+ T cells from healthy donors, Susac syndrome patients and multiple sclerosis patients. Treatment-naive patients with stable or active relapsing-remitting disease fulfilling revised McDonald criteria were used as multiple sclerosis controls. Bulk CD8+ and CD4+ T cells were purified magnetically by negative isolation, whereas CD8+ TEMRA cells were enriched by FACS. Blood was drawn into EDTA tubes, processed within 24 hours, and PBMCs were isolated by density gradient centrifugation. PBMCs intended for TCR sequencing were frozen in liquid nitrogen and were later thawed in a 37 degrees C water bath. Purity of sorted or isolated CD4+, CD8+ and CD8+ TEMRA cells was at least 90%. What the research found in general, with its limitations: The study acknowledged that relatively few individuals were included in the TCR sequencing and HLA analysis.

CDR3 length: 13 amino acids, cysteine to phenylalanine. The entry retains the CDR3 DNA only, 39 bases that are in frame from base 1. V and J lose 4 bases and 3 bases, and a span of 10 bases separates them. CDR1 and CDR2 are drawn from the germline V gene: MNHEY, SVGAGI. RNA was extracted using the RNeasy kit, and roughly 0.5 to 1 ug of the RNA was reverse transcribed with random hexamers. The immunoSEQ multiplex PCR assay, which covers 54 Vbeta and 13 Jbeta segments, was used to amplify TCR beta CDR3 regions. To correct PCR amplification bias, a synthetic template baseline was used for both primer optimization and computational correction. The source study handled its data this way. Reads were annotated to V, D and J genes per IMGT and analyzed with immunoSEQ Analyzer, keeping only productive sequences. To calculate clonality, Shannon entropy was normalized by log2 of the number of productive unique sequences and then subtracted from one. For each patient and control, public and private clones were evaluated among the 100 most prevalent clones. Susac-specific clones were defined as absent from healthy and MS cohorts, some 1,000 published viral clones and other ImmuneACCESS disease sequences. Using fastp at Q25 and MiXCR, TCRdb reprocessed the public reads and kept productive beta chains. Identical CDR3 protein sequences are pooled into one entry, listed with their most common genes and DNA. Here the V and J calls rest on TCRdb's processing, not on the authors' analysis. The sample table holds roughly 120,000 distinct CDR3 sequences, of which approximately 94% were seen once. 0.1% to 0.15% of the sample lies in the top ten.

Of note for this clonotype: Its specific antigen is unknown. Base quality data are lacking; no much larger clone is found one base away.

This TCR was recovered from a human donor with multiple sclerosis. The chain joins TRBV6-5 to TRBJ2-7; the D gene is not confidently resolved. Source material: CD4+ T cells from PBMCs. The CDR3 reads as follows: CASSSPLDYEQYF. Read as DNA, the sequence is TGTGCCAGCAGTTCCCCTTTGGACTACGAGCAGTACTTC.